This T cell receptor beta chain was sequenced for a study of untreated major depressive disorder. General study points: Private clones made up every subject's top five TRBV05-01 clones. Depressed patients' CD4+ T cells carried increased TRBV05-01 (Vbeta 5.1) usage versus control CD4+ T cells.

Participants were all of European descent. From thawed PBMCs, CD4+ T cells were purified by negative selection. The germline V gene encodes CDR1 SGHNT and CDR2 YENEEA. This CDR3 is 13 amino acids long. The germline V and J ends were trimmed by 5 bases and 10 bases, with 15 bases remaining between them. Measured with immunoSEQ multiplex PCR; TCRdb has only the in-frame clones, and not every one. This table has 20,000 or so clones, more than 75% appearing once. About this clone itself: The antigen is undetermined.

The origin of this receptor is a woman aged 30 to 39 in good health. The rearrangement uses TRBV11-3 and TRBJ2-1; D is perhaps TRBD1 (6 bases). Sequenced input: CD4+ T cells from PBMCs. The CDR3 DNA follows: TGTGCCAGCAGCCTAAACAGGGTTGACGAGCAGTTCTTC. Translated: CASSLNRVDEQFF.